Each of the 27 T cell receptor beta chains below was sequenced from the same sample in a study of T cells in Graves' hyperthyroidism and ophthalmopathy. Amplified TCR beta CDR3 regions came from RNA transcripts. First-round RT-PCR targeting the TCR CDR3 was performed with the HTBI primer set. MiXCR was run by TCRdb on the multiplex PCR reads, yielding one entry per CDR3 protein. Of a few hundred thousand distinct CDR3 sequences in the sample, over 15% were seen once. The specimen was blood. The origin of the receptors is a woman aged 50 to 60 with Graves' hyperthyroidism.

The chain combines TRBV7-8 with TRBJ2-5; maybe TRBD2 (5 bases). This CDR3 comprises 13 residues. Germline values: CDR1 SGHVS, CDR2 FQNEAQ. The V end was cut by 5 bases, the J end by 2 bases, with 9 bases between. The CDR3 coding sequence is TGTGCCAGCAGCATCGGGATTCAAGAGACCCAGTACTTC. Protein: CASSIGIQETQYF. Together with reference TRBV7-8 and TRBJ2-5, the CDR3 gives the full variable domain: GAGVSQSPRYKVAKRGQDVALRCDPISGHVSLFWYQQALGQGPEFLTYFQNEAQLDKSGLPSDRFFAERPEGSVSTLKIQRTQQEDSAVYLCASSIGIQETQYFGPGTRLLVL.

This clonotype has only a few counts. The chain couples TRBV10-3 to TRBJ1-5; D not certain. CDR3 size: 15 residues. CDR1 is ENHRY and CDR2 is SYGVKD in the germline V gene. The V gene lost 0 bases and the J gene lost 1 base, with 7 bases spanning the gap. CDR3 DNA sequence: TGTGCCATCAGTGAGTCCGTAACGAGCAATCAGCCCCAGCATTTT. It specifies CAISESVTSNQPQHF.

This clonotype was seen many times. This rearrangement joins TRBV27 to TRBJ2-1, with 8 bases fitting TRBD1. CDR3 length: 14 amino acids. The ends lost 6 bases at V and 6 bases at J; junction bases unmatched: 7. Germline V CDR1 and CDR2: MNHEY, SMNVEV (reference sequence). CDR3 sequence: CASRETGAGNEQFF. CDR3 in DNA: TGTGCCAGCAGGGAGACAGGGGCGGGCAATGAGCAGTTCTTC.

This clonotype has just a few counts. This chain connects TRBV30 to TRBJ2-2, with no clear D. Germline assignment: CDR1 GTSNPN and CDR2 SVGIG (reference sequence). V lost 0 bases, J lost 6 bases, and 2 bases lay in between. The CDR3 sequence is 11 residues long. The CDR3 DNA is TGTGCCTGGAGTGTAGCCGGGGAGCTGTTTTTT. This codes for CAWSVAGELFF. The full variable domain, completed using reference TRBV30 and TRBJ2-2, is SQTIHQWPATLVQPVGSPLSLECTVEGTSNPNLYWYRQAAGRGLQLLFYSVGIGQISSEVPQNLSASRPQDRQFILSSKKLLLSDSGFYLCAWSVAGELFFGEGSRLTVL.

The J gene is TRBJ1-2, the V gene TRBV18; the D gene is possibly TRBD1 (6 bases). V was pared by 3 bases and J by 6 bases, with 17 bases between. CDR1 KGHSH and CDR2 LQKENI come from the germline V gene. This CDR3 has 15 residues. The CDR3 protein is CASSPLLGQGNGYTF. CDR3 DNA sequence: TGTGCCAGCTCACCCCTATTGGGGCAGGGGAATGGCTACACCTTC.

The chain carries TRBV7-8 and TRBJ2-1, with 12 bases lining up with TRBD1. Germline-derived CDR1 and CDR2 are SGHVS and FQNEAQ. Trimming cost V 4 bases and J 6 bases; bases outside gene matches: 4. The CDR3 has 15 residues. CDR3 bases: TGTGCCAGCAGCTCCGGGACAGGGGGCGGCAATGAGCAGTTCTTC. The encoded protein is CASSSGTGGGNEQFF.

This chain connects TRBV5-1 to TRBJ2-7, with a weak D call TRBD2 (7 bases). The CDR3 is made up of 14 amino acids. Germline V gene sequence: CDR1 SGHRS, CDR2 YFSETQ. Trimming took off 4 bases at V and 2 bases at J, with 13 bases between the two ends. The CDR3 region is CASSEFGGPYEQYF. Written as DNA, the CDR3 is TGCGCCAGCAGCGAATTCGGGGGGCCCTACGAGCAGTACTTC.

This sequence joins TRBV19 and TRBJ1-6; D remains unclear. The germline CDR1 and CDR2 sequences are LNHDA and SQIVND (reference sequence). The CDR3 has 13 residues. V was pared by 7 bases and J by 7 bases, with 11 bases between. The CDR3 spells CASTPGSNSPLHF. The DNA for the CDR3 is TGTGCCAGTACCCCGGGCTCCAATTCACCCCTCCACTTT.

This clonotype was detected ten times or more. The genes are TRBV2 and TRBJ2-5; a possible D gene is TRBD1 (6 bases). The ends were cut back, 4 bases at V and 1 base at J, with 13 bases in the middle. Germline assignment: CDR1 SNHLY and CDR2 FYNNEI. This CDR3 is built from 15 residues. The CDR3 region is CASSATRGTQETQYF. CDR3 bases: TGTGCCAGCAGTGCAACCAGGGGAACCCAAGAGACCCAGTACTTC. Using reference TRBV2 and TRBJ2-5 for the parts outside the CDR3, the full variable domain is EPEVTQTPSHQVTQMGQEVILRCVPISNHLYFYWYRQILGQKVEFLVSFYNNEISEKSEIFDDQFSVERPDGSNFTLKIRSTKLEDSAMYFCASSATRGTQETQYFGPGTRLLVL.

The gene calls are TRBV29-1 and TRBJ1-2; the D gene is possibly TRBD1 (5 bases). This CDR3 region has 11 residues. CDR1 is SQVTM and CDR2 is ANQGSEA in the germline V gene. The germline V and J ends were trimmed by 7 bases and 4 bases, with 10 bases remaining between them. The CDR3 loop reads CSAGGPYGYTF. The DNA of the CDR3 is TGCAGCGCCGGGGGACCCTATGGCTACACCTTC.

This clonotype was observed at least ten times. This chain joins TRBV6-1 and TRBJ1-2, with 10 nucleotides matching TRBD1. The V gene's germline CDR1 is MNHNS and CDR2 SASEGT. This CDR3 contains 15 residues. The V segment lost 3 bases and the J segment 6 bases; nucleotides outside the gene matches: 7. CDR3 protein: CASSDPGQGKDGYTF. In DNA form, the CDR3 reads TGTGCCAGCAGTGATCCGGGACAGGGGAAGGATGGCTACACCTTC.

The CDR3 spells CASRVRARNQPQHF. In DNA, the CDR3 is TGTGCCAGCAGGGTCCGGGCACGCAATCAGCCCCAGCATTTT. This chain connects TRBV6-1 to TRBJ1-5; unclear D gene. V was shortened by 6 bases and J by 2 bases, with 11 bases between the two germline ends. Germline CDR1 reads MNHNS; CDR2 reads SASEGT. The CDR3 contains 14 residues.

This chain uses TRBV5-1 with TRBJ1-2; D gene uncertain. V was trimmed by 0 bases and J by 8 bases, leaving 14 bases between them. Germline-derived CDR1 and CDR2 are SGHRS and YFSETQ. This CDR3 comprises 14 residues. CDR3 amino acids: CASSLVSGGRGYTF. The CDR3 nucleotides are TGCGCCAGCAGCTTGGTTTCAGGAGGACGGGGCTACACCTTC. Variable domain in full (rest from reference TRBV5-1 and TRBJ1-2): KAGVTQTPRYLIKTRGQQVTLSCSPISGHRSVSWYQQTPGQGLQFLFEYFSETQRNKGNFPGRFSGRQFSNSRSEMNVSTLELGDSALYLCASSLVSGGRGYTFGSGTRLTVV.

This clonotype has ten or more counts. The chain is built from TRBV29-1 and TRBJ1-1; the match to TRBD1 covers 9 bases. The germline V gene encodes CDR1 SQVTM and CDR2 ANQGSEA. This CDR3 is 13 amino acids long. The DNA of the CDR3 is TGCAGTGGACAGGGGAGCGGGAACACTGAAGCTTTCTTT. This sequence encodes CSGQGSGNTEAFF.

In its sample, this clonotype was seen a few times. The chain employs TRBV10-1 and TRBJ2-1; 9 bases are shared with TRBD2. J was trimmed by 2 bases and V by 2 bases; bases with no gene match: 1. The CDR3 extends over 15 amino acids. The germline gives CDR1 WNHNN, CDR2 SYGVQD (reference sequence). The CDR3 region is CASSEIAGAYNEQFF. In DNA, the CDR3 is TGCGCCAGCAGTGAGATAGCGGGAGCCTACAATGAGCAGTTCTTC.

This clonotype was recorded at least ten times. This CDR3 reads CASSLGGADRLNTEAFF. In DNA, the CDR3 is TGCGCCAGCAGCTTGGGGGGCGCGGACAGACTGAACACTGAAGCTTTCTTT. The chain joins TRBV5-1 to TRBJ1-1; a weak D match, TRBD1 (6 bases). With 0 bases removed from V and 0 bases from J, the gap between germline ends came to 15 bases. The CDR3 runs 17 residues. CDR1 and CDR2 (germline): SGHRS, YFSETQ.

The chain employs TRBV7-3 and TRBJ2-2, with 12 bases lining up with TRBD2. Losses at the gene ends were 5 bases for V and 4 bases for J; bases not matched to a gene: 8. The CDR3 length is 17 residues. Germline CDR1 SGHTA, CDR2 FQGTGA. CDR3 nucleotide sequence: TGTGCCAGCAGCCATACTAGCGGGGGGCCAATCACCGGGGAGCTGTTTTTT. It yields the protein CASSHTSGGPITGELFF.

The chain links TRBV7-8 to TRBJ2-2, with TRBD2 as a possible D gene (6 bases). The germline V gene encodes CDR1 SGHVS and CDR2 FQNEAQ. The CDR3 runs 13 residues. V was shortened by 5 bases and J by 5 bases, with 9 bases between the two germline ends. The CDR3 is CASSQSGTGELFF. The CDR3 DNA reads TGTGCCAGCAGCCAGAGCGGGACCGGGGAGCTGTTTTTT.

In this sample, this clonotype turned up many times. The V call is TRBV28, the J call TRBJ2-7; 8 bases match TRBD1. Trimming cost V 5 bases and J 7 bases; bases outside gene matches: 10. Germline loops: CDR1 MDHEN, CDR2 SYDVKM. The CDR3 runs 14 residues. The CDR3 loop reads CASSTTGENREQYF. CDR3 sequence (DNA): TGTGCCAGCAGTACGACAGGGGAAAATCGAGAGCAGTACTTC.

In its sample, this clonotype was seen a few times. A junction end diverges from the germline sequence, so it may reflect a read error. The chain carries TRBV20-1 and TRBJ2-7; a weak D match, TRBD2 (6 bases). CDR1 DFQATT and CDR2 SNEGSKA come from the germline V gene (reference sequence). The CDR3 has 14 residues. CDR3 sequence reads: CSARVGSGPYERYF. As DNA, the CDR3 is TGCAGTGCTAGAGTGGGTAGCGGACCCTACGAGCGGTACTTC.

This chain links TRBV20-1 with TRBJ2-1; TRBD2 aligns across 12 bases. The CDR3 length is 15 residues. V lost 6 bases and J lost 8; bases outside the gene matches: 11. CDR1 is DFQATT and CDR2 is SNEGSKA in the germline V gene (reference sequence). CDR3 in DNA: TGCAGTGCGGGGCCTAGCGGGAGGGCGAGGTATGAGCAGTTCTTC. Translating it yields CSAGPSGRARYEQFF.

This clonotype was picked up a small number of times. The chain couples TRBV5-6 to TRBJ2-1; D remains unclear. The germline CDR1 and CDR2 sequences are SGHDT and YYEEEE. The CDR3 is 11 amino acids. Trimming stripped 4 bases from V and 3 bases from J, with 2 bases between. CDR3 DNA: TGTGCCAGCAGCAACTACAATGAGCAGTTCTTC. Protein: CASSNYNEQFF. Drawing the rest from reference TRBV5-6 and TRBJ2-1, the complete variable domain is DAGVTQSPTHLIKTRGQQVTLRCSPKSGHDTVSWYQQALGQGPQFIFQYYEEEERQRGNFPDRFSGHQFPNYSSELNVNALLLGDSALYLCASSNYNEQFFGPGTRLTVL.

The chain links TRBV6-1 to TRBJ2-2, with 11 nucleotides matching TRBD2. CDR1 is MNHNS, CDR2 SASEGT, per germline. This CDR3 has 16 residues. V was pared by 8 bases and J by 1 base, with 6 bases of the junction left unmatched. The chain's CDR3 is CASFLAGGRNTGELFF. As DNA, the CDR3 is TGTGCCAGCTTCCTAGCGGGGGGCAGGAACACCGGGGAGCTGTTTTTT.

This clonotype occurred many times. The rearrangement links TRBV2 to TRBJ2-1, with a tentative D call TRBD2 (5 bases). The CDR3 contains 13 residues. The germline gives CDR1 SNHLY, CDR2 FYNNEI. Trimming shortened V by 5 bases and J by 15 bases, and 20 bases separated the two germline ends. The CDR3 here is CASSHPSSSLWFF. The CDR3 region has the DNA TGTGCCAGCAGTCATCCCTCTAGCTCACTGTGGTTCTTC. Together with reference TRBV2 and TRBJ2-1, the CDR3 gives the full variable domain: EPEVTQTPSHQVTQMGQEVILRCVPISNHLYFYWYRQILGQKVEFLVSFYNNEISEKSEIFDDQFSVERPDGSNFTLKIRSTKLEDSAMYFCASSHPSSSLWFFGPGTRLTVL.

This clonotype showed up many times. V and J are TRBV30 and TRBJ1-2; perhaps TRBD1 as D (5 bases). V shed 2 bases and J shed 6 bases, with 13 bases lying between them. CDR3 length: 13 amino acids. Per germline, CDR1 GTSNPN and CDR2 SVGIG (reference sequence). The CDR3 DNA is TGTGCCTGGAGTTGGTCAGGGTCGGATGGCTACACCTTC. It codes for CAWSWSGSDGYTF. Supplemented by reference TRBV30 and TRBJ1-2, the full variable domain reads SQTIHQWPATLVQPVGSPLSLECTVEGTSNPNLYWYRQAAGRGLQLLFYSVGIGQISSEVPQNLSASRPQDRQFILSSKKLLLSDSGFYLCAWSWSGSDGYTFGSGTRLTVV.

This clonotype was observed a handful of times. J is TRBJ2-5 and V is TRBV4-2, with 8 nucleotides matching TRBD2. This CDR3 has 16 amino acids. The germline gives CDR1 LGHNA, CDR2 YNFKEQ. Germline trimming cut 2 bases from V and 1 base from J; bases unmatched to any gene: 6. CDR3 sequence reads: CASSQFDGGAQETQYF. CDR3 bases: TGTGCCAGCAGCCAATTCGACGGGGGGGCCCAAGAGACCCAGTACTTC.

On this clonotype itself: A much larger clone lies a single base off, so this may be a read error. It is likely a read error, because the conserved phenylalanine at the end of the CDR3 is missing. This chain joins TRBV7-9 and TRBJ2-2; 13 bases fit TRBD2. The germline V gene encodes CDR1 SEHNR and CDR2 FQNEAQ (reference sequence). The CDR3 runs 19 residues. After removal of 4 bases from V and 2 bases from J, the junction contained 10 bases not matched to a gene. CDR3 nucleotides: TGTGCCAGCAGCTATCGGACTAGCGGGAGCCGATCCAACACCGGGGAGCTGTTTTCT. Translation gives CASSYRTSGSRSNTGELFS.